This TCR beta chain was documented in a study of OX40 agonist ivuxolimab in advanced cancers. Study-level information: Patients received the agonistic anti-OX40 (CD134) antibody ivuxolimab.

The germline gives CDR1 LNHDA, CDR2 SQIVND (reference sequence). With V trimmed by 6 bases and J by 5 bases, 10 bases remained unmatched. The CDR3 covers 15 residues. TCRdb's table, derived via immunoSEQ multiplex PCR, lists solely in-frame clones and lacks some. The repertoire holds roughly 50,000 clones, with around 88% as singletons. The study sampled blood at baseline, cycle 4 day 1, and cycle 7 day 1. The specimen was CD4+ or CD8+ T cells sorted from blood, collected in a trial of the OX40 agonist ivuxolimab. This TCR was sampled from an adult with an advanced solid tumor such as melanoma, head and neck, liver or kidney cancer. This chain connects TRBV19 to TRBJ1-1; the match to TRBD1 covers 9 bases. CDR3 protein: CASREQGARGTEAFF. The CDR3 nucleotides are TGTGCCAGTAGGGAACAGGGGGCAAGAGGAACTGAAGCTTTCTTT.